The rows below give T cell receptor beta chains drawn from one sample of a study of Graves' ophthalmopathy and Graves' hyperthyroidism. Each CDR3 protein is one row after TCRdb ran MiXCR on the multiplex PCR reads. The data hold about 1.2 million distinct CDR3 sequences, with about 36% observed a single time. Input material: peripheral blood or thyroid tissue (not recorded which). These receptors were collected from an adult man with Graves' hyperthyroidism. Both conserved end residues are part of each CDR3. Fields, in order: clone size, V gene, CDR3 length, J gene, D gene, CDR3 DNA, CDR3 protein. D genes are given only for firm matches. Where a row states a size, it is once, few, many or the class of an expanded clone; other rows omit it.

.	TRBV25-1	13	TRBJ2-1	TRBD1	TGTGCCAGCGGACGGACAGGGAGCGATGAGCAGTTCTTC	CASGRTGSDEQFF
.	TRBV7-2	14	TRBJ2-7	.	TGTGCCAGCAGCTTGTGGGGATCCACCGGGGAGCTGTACTTC	CASSLWGSTGELYF
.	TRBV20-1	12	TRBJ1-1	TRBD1	TGCAGTGCTACAAGCCCCGGGACAGTGGCTTTCTTT	CSATSPGTVAFF
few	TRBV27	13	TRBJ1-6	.	TGTGCCAGCAGTTACAGGGACGGATCACCCCTCCACTTT	CASSYRDGSPLHF
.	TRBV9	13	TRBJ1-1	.	TGTGCCAGCAGCTCAACCGGGACGGGGCGAGCTTTCTTT	CASSSTGTGRAFF
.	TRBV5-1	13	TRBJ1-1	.	TGTGCCAGCTCCACCAGTCAGGGCGCTGAAGCTTTCTTT	CASSTSQGAEAFF
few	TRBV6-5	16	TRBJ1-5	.	TGTGCCAGCATGGCAAGGGTGTCGGCGATGGGTCAGCCCCAGCATTTT	CASMARVSAMGQPQHF
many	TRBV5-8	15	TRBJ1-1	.	TGTGCCAGCAGCTTGATTGGCAGGGAGGACACTGAAGCTTTCTTT	CASSLIGREDTEAFF
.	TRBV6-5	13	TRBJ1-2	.	TGTGCCAGCACCAGGACAGTGACCTATGGCTACACCTTC	CASTRTVTYGYTF
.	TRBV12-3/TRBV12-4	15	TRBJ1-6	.	TGTGCCAGCAGTTACGAGCGGGCCTATAATTCACCCCTCCACTTT	CASSYERAYNSPLHF
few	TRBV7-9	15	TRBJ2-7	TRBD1	TGTGCCAGCAGTCCAGACAGGGCCAGCTCCTACGAGCAGTACTTC	CASSPDRASSYEQYF
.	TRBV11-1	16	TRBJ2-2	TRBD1	TGTGCCAGCAGCAAATTCGGGACAGGGGTTAGCGGGGAGCTGTTTTTT	CASSKFGTGVSGELFF
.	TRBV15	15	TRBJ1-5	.	TGTGCCACCAGCAGAGATACCGGGACCAATCAGCCCCAGCATTTT	CATSRDTGTNQPQHF
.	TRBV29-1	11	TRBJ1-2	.	TGCAGCGACCTGACAGCCTCGGGCTACACCTTC	CSDLTASGYTF
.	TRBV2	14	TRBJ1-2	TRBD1	TGTGCCAGCAGCGCGATGACGACAGGGAGTGGCTACACCTTC	CASSAMTTGSGYTF
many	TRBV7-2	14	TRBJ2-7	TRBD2	TGTGCCAGCAGCTTAGCGGCGGGGGGGGGCGAGCAGTACTTC	CASSLAAGGGEQYF
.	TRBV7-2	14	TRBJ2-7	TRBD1	TGTGCCGGCAGCTTAGTAGGAACAGGGGACGAGCAGTACTTC	CAGSLVGTGDEQYF
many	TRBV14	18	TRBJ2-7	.	TGTGCCAGCAGCCATGACGGGGAGGCCAAGGTACAAAACTACGAGCAGTACTTC	CASSHDGEAKVQNYEQYF
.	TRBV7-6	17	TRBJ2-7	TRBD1	TGTGCCAGCAGCTTAGAAGCTGCCGGGACAGGCACCTACGAGCAGTACTTC	CASSLEAAGTGTYEQYF
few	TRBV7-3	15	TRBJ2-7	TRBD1	TGTGCCAGCAGCCAAGTCGGACAGGGGTCCGACGAGCAGTACTTC	CASSQVGQGSDEQYF
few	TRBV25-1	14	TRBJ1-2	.	TGTGCCAGCAGTGGAGGGACCTCTATCTATGGCTACACCTTC	CASSGGTSIYGYTF
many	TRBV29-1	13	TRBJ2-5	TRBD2	TGCAGCGTTGCCCCACGGGAGGGGGAGACCCAGTACTTC	CSVAPREGETQYF
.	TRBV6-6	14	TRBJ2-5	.	TGTGCCAGCAGTTACCGAGGGAACAATCAGCCCCAGTACTTC	CASSYRGNNQPQYF